This TCR beta chain is from a study of shared clonotypes between healthy human individuals. Notes on this clone: Its antigen remains unidentified.

Every donor was a Caucasian adult from Nashville, Tennessee. This CDR3 region has 14 residues. Germline V lookup: CDR1 MNHEY, CDR2 SVGAGI. With 8 bases clipped from V and 4 bases from J, the junction kept 8 bases outside the gene matches. Method: immunoSEQ multiplex PCR; TCRdb's copy keeps in-frame clones and lacks some. Here the sample spans 1,500,000 or so clones, about 96% being singletons. Study-level results: Clonotype sharing across several donors was observed for about 5.5% of naive CD4 clonotypes.

The chain links TRBV6-5 to TRBJ2-1; 7 bases line up with TRBD2. This TCR derives from a man younger than 40 in good health. The sequencing sample was made of naive CD4+ T cells sorted from blood. Subset meaning: CD45RA+ positively selected. The CDR3 protein is CASLPAGAYNEQFF. The CDR3 DNA is TGTGCCAGCCTTCCGGCGGGAGCTTACAATGAGCAGTTCTTC.